This is a list of T cell receptor beta chains from one sample in a study of cytomegalovirus exposure and HLA in healthy donors. The table came from immunoSEQ multiplex PCR; TCRdb's copy has only in-frame clones and leaves some out. The sample carries roughly 190,000 clones, more than 65% recorded once. Source material: PBMCs. These receptors were obtained from a female donor in good health and CMV-seronegative. CDR3s include the opening cysteine and the closing phenylalanine or tryptophan. A D gene is named only where the DNA matches it firmly. Not every row has a clone size; where given, it reads once, few, many or a size class.

j_call | d_call | v_call | clone_size | cdr3_nt | cdr3_aa
TRBJ2-5 | - | TRBV28 | - | TGTGCCAGCAGTTCCCCCCCCGCGGAGACCCAGTACTTC | CASSSPPAETQYF
TRBJ1-4 | - | TRBV2 | once | TGTGCCAGTACAAGACAGATTAATGAAAAACTGTTTTTT | CASTRQINEKLFF
TRBJ2-7 | TRBD1 | TRBV5-1 | few | TGCGCCAGCAGCTATGCACAGGGGACCCTATACGAGCAGTACTTC | CASSYAQGTLYEQYF
TRBJ1-3 | - | TRBV11-2 | - | TGTGCCAGCAGCACAAACGACAGAACCTCTGGAAACACCATATATTTT | CASSTNDRTSGNTIYF
TRBJ2-7 | TRBD1 | TRBV19 | - | TGTGCCACTCGGGACAGGTACGAGCAGTACTTC | CATRDRYEQYF
TRBJ2-7 | - | TRBV27 | - | TGTGCCAGCAGTCTCTACCGAGGAGTCGAGCAGTACTTC | CASSLYRGVEQYF
TRBJ2-3 | - | TRBV10-1 | - | TGCGCCAGCAGCCAGGGCCACCACAGCACAGATACGCAGTATTTT | CASSQGHHSTDTQYF
TRBJ1-2 | TRBD1 | TRBV12-5 | once | TGTGCTAGTGGTTTGGGACAGGGGAGTCTTGGCTACACCTTC | CASGLGQGSLGYTF
TRBJ2-7 | TRBD2 | TRBV7-9 | once | TGTTCCAGCAGCTTAACTAGCGAAACTGACGAGCAGTACTTC | CSSSLTSETDEQYF
TRBJ2-1 | TRBD2 | TRBV28 | - | TGTGCCAGCAGTCAGGCGGGAGCGGTCAATGAGCAGTTCTTC | CASSQAGAVNEQFF
TRBJ1-1 | - | TRBV6-5 | - | TGTGCCAGCAGTCTTAGCAGGGCCACTGAAGCTTTCTTT | CASSLSRATEAFF
TRBJ2-1 | TRBD2 | TRBV9 | few | TGTGCCAGCAGCGTAGGGCAGGGACTAGCGAACAATGAGCAGTTCTTC | CASSVGQGLANNEQFF
TRBJ2-7 | TRBD2 | TRBV6-1 | - | TGTGCCAGCAAGGGACTAGCGCTTTACGAGCAGTACTTC | CASKGLALYEQYF
TRBJ2-7 | - | TRBV10-3 | few | TGTGCCATCATGGGCAGGGACTACGAGCAGTACTTC | CAIMGRDYEQYF
TRBJ2-1 | TRBD2 | TRBV6-1 | - | TGTGCCAGCAGTGGAGCGGGACTTATGAACTACAATGAGCAGTTCTTC | CASSGAGLMNYNEQFF
TRBJ2-5 | - | TRBV6-5 | - | TGTGCCAGCAGTCCAGTAGCGAGAGGGCAATGGGAGCAGTACTTC | CASSPVARGQWEQYF
TRBJ2-7 | - | TRBV18 | - | TGTGCCAGCTCACCAGGGCCTACCTACGAGCAGTACTTC | CASSPGPTYEQYF
TRBJ1-1 | - | TRBV2 | - | TGTGCCAGCAGTGAAGCCTATCAGAACACTGAAGCTTTCTTT | CASSEAYQNTEAFF
TRBJ2-4 | - | TRBV5-4 | - | TGTGCCAGCAGCTTGGTGGCGGAAAACATTCAGTACTTC | CASSLVAENIQYF
TRBJ2-5 | TRBD1 | TRBV5-6 | - | TGTGCCAGCAGCTTCCTCGGGGACAGCCAAGAGACCCAGTACTTC | CASSFLGDSQETQYF
TRBJ2-1 | - | TRBV2 | - | TGTGCCAGCAATGGGGCCAGAGGCGATAAGCAGTTCTTC | CASNGARGDKQFF
TRBJ2-2 | - | TRBV7-7 | - | TGTGCCAGCAGCTTAGGGGGGCTGGGCACCGGGGAGCTGTTTTTT | CASSLGGLGTGELFF
TRBJ1-2 | TRBD1 | TRBV29-1 | - | TGCAGCGTACCGCACAGGGGTGACTATGGCTACACCTTC | CSVPHRGDYGYTF